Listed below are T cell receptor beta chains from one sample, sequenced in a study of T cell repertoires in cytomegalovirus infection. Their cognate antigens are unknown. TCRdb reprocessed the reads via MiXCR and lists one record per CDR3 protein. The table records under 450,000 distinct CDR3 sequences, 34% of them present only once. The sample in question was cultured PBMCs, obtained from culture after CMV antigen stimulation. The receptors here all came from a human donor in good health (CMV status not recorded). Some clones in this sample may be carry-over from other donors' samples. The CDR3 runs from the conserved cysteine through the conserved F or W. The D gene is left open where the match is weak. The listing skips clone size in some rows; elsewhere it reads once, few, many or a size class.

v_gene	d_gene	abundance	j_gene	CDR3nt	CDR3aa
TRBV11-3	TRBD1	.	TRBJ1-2	TGTGCCAGCAGCTCGTTCCGGGACAGGGCATCTAACTATGGCTACACCTTC	CASSSFRDRASNYGYTF
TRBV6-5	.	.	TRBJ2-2	TGTGCCAGCAGTACCCTGCAGGGGTACACCGGGGAGCTGTTTTTT	CASSTLQGYTGELFF
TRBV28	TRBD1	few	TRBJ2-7	TGTGCCAGCAGTGCCCGGGACAGGAGAAATTACTACGAGCAGTACTTC	CASSARDRRNYYEQYF
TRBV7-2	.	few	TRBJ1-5	TGTGCCAGCAGCCCACAGGGTAGTCAGCCCCAGCATTTT	CASSPQGSQPQHF
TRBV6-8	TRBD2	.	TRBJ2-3	TGTGCCAGCAGTTACTCGAGTGCTAGCGGGGGAACTACAGATACGCAGTATTTT	CASSYSSASGGTTDTQYF
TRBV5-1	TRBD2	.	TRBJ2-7	TGCGCCAGCAGCTTGGAAGGAGCGGGGCTTCCTTTCGAGCAGTACTTC	CASSLEGAGLPFEQYF
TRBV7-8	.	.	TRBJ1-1	TGTGCCAGCAGCTCCAGACAGGCTGAAGCTTTCTTT	CASSSRQAEAFF
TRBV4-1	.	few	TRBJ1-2	TGCGCCAGCACCCCAAATTATTCAGGGGTTGACTATGGCTACACCTTC	CASTPNYSGVDYGYTF
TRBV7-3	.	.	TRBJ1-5	TGTGCCAGCAGCTTTGGGGTTCGCCAGCCCCAGCATTTT	CASSFGVRQPQHF
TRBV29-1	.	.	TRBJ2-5	TGCAGCGTTGGAGGGGAGACCCAGTACTTC	CSVGGETQYF
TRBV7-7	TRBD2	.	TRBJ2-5	TGTGCTAGCAGCATGGGGACTAGCGGAGTTCAAGAGACCCAGTACTTC	CASSMGTSGVQETQYF
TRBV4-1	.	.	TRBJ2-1	TGCGCCAGCAGCCAAGCGGGCTACAATGAGCAGTTCTTC	CASSQAGYNEQFF
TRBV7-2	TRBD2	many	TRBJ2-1	TGTGCCAGCAGTCGACTAGCGGGACTCAGTGAGCAGTTCTTC	CASSRLAGLSEQFF
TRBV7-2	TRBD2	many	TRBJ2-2	TGTGCCAGCACCCTACTAGCGGTCACCGGGGAGCTGTTTTTT	CASTLLAVTGELFF
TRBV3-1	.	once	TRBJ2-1	TGTGCCAGCAGCCAGGTAACGGGGGCTAGTAATGAGCAGTTCTTC	CASSQVTGASNEQFF
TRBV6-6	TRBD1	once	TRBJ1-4	TGTGCCACCCTACAGGGGGAGGGTGAAAAACTGTTTTTT	CATLQGEGEKLFF
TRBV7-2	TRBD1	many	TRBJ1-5	TGTGCCAGCAGCTCCCCCCTCTTGGGACAGGGGGCCAATCAGCCCCAGCATTTT	CASSSPLLGQGANQPQHF
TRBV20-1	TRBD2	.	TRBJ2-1	TGCAGTGCTTTCCCGGGACTAGCGGACAATGAGCAGTTCTTC	CSAFPGLADNEQFF
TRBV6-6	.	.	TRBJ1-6	TGTGCCAGCAGTTACTTCAGGATAGACCTTAGCTCCTATAATTCACCCCTCCACTTT	CASSYFRIDLSSYNSPLHF
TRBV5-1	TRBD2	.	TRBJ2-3	TGCGCCAGCAGCTTGGCGGGCGGGGGATTCACAGATACGCAGTATTTT	CASSLAGGGFTDTQYF
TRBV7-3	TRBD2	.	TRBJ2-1	TGTGCCAGCAGTTACGGGACTAGCGGATACAATGAGCAGTTCTTC	CASSYGTSGYNEQFF
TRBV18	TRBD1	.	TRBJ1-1	TGTGCCAGCTCACCGCCGAGTGGACAGGGGAGTGAAGCTTTCTTT	CASSPPSGQGSEAFF
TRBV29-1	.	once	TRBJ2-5	TGCAGCGTTGGACATCAAGGGGAGACCCAGTACTTC	CSVGHQGETQYF
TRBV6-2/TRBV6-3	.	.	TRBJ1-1	TGTGCCAGCAGAGAACAGGGAAGATGGACTGAAGCTTTCTTT	CASREQGRWTEAFF
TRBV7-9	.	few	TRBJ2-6	TGTGCCAGCAGCCCCATAGGGGGTTCTGGGGCCAACGTCCTGACTTTC	CASSPIGGSGANVLTF
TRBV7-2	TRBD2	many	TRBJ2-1	TGTGCCAGCAGCTTAGATGTACTAGCGGGAGCTGACAATGAGCAGTTCTTC	CASSLDVLAGADNEQFF
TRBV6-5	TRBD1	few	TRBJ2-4	TGTGCCAGCAGTTTGACAGGGGGCACTGACATTCAGTACTTC	CASSLTGGTDIQYF
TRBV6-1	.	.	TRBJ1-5	TGTGCCAGCAGTGAAGATCAATGGCTTAGCAATCAGCCCCAGCATTTT	CASSEDQWLSNQPQHF
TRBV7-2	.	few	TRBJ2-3	TGTGCCAGCAGCCCCGCCTACGCGGGAGATACGCAGTATTTT	CASSPAYAGDTQYF
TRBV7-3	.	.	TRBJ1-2	TGTGCCAGCAGCCGATCGGGCAGGGAACTATACGGCTACACCTTC	CASSRSGRELYGYTF
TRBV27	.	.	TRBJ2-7	TGTGCCAGCAGTATACAGGAGAATCCCTACGAGCAGTACTTC	CASSIQENPYEQYF
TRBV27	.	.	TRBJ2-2	TGTGCCAGCAGTCCGTGGACGCGAAACACCGGGGAGCTGTTTTTT	CASSPWTRNTGELFF
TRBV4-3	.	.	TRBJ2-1	TGCGCCAGCAGCCAAGGCAGGGGTTCCTACAATGAGCAGTTCTTC	CASSQGRGSYNEQFF
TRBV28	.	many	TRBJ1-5	TGTGCCAGCAGTTTACGCGTAGGGACGGGTCAGCCCCAGCATTTT	CASSLRVGTGQPQHF
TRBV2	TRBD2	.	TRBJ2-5	TGTGCCAGCAGTGGCGTTAGCGGGAGGATGGAGACCCAGTACTTC	CASSGVSGRMETQYF
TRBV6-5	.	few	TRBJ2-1	TGTGCCAGCGGGGACCGCATCTACAATGAGCAGTTCTTC	CASGDRIYNEQFF
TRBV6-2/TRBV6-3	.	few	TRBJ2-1	TGTGCCAGCACACCCTTTGGGGGCGAGGGTTACAATGAGCAGTTCTTC	CASTPFGGEGYNEQFF
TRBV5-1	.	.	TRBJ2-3	TGCGCCAGCAGCATCCAGACACCCAGCACAGATACGCAGTATTTT	CASSIQTPSTDTQYF
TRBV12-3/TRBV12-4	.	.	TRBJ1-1	TGTGCCAGCAGCCGAGGGGGGGGGCTAGGGGCTGAAGCTTTCTTT	CASSRGGGLGAEAFF
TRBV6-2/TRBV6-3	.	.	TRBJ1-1	TGTGCCAGCAGAGACCCGGGACACCTGAACACTGAAGCTTTCTTT	CASRDPGHLNTEAFF
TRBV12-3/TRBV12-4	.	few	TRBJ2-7	TGTGCCAGCAGTTTCAGGGTATACGAGCAGTACTTC	CASSFRVYEQYF
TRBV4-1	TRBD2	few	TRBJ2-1	TGCGCCAGCAGCCAAGATCCAGCGGGATCCTACAATGAGCAGTTCTTC	CASSQDPAGSYNEQFF
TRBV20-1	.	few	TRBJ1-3	TGCAGTGCTAGTAGGGGACATGGTCTAACGGGAAACACCATATATTTT	CSASRGHGLTGNTIYF
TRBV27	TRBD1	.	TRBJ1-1	TGTGCCAGCAGTCTGGGGACAGGGAGTGCCACTGAAGCTTTCTTT	CASSLGTGSATEAFF
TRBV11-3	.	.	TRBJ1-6	TGTGCCAGCAGCTTTGACGGGATTCGGTCACCCCTCCACTTT	CASSFDGIRSPLHF
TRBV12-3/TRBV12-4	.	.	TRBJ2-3	TGTGCCAGCAGGCCGATTTCGGGAACGACCACCACAGATACGCAGTATTTT	CASRPISGTTTTDTQYF
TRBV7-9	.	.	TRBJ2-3	TGTGCCAGCAGCGCGGGCCCGAAGGGCACGCAGTATTTT	CASSAGPKGTQYF
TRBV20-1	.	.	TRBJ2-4	TGCAGTGCCCGCGGGACAGTACAGTACTTC	CSARGTVQYF
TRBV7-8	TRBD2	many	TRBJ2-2	TGTGCCAGCAGCTTAGATCCGTTTTCTGAACGGGAGGGAACCGGGGAGCTGTTTTTT	CASSLDPFSEREGTGELFF
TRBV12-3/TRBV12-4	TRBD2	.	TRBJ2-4	TGTGCCAGCAGTTTACCGGTGACTAGCGGGAGAACACTAGCCAAAAACATTCAGTACTTC	CASSLPVTSGRTLAKNIQYF
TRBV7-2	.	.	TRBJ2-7	TGTGCCAGCAGCAACCCCGGGAGCACCGCCTACGAGCAGTACTTC	CASSNPGSTAYEQYF